The 17 T cell receptor beta chains given below trace back to one sample, sequenced in a study of Ad26.COV2.S vaccination and SARS-CoV-2 variants. The sample's treatment: around 19 received Ad26.COV2.S at low or high dose, single or two shots; 5 received placebo; per-sample allocation not given. Sample collection was performed on day 63 after the first vaccine or placebo injection. Measured with immunoSEQ multiplex PCR; TCRdb has only the in-frame clones, and not every one. The sample has about 350,000 clones, roughly 81% seen once. The source material was peripheral blood, sampled in a trial of Ad26.COV2.S vaccine versus placebo. The receptor set was obtained from a person between 18 and 65 years old who received the Ad26.COV2.S COVID-19 vaccine or a placebo.

This clone was found once. In nucleotides, the CDR3 is TGTGCCTGGAGTGGTCGACAACGCTCCTACGAGCAGTACTTC. It encodes CAWSGRQRSYEQYF. J is TRBJ2-7 and V is TRBV30; D remains unclear. The V gene lost 1 base and the J gene lost 0 bases, with 10 bases spanning the gap. Germline CDR1 and CDR2: GTSNPN and SVGIG (reference sequence). CDR3 length equals 14 residues. Full variable domain (remainder filled in from reference TRBV30 and TRBJ2-7): SQTIHQWPATLVQPVGSPLSLECTVEGTSNPNLYWYRQAAGRGLQLLFYSVGIGQISSEVPQNLSASRPQDRQFILSSKKLLLSDSGFYLCAWSGRQRSYEQYFGPGTRLTVT.

J is TRBJ1-5 and V is TRBV10-3, with a weak D call TRBD1 (6 bases). Trimming removed 2 bases from V and 2 bases from J, with 7 bases in between. Germline V lookup: CDR1 ENHRY, CDR2 SYGVKD. The CDR3 has 14 amino acids. CDR3 protein: CAISEAGGNQPQHF. The CDR3 nucleotides read TGTGCCATCAGTGAGGCAGGGGGCAATCAGCCCCAGCATTTT.

This clone was counted a single time. The chain combines TRBV6-1 with TRBJ2-7; maybe TRBD1 (6 bases). The germline V and J ends were trimmed by 3 bases and 4 bases, with 13 bases remaining between them. The CDR3 is 14 residues long. Germline V CDR1 and CDR2: MNHNS, SASEGT. CDR3 residues: CASSEGHTGYEQYF. The CDR3 DNA reads as TGTGCCAGCAGTGAGGGTCATACAGGGTACGAGCAGTACTTC.

V and J are TRBV6-5 and TRBJ2-1; the match to TRBD2 covers 7 bases. The germline V gene has CDR1 MNHEY and CDR2 SVGAGI. Trimming cost V 6 bases and J 7 bases; bases outside gene matches: 9. The CDR3 length is 14 residues. The CDR3 DNA reads as TGTGCCAGCAGAAGAAATCCCGGGGGGAATGAGCAGTTCTTC. The encoded protein is CASRRNPGGNEQFF.

The chain joins TRBV10-3 to TRBJ2-7, with 7 positions matching TRBD1. The CDR3 covers 14 residues. Looked up from germline, CDR1 is ENHRY and CDR2 is SYGVKD. V shed 6 bases, J shed 5 bases, and the junction held 10 bases outside the gene matches. CDR3 DNA: TGTGCCATCAGGGAAGACAGGGATACAGACGAGCAGTACTTC. Its protein is CAIREDRDTDEQYF.

J is TRBJ2-7 and V is TRBV29-1; the match to TRBD2 covers 9 bases. Per the germline V gene, CDR1 is SQVTM and CDR2 is ANQGSEA. The CDR3 extends over 15 amino acids. After removal of 3 bases from V and 8 bases from J, the junction contained 14 bases not matched to a gene. The CDR3: CSVDIFGSGRTQQYF. The DNA for the CDR3 is TGCAGCGTTGACATTTTCGGCAGCGGGAGGACACAGCAGTACTTC.

The chain is built from TRBV15 and TRBJ2-1, with 11 bases fitting TRBD2. The length of the CDR3 is 16 residues. After removal of 3 bases from V and 6 bases from J, the junction contained 7 bases not matched to a gene. In germline, CDR1 is LNHNV, CDR2 YYDKDF (reference sequence). CDR3 DNA: TGTGCCACCAGCAGCGGACACGGGACTAGCGGCAATGAGCAGTTCTTC. Its protein product is CATSSGHGTSGNEQFF.

The chain links TRBV18 to TRBJ2-7; no firm D call. The CDR3 has 12 amino acids. Trimming stripped 5 bases from V and 5 bases from J, with 10 bases between. In germline, CDR1 is KGHSH, CDR2 LQKENI. The CDR3 sequence: CASSTVGNEQYF. CDR3 DNA: TGTGCCAGCTCAACGGTGGGGAACGAGCAGTACTTC. Full variable domain (rest looked up from reference TRBV18 and TRBJ2-7): NAGVMQNPRHLVRRRGQEARLRCSPMKGHSHVYWYRQLPEEGLKFMVYLQKENIIDESGMPKERFSAEFPKEGPSILRIQQVVRGDSAAYFCASSTVGNEQYFGPGTRLTVT.

This clone was counted a few times. The chain combines TRBV29-1 with TRBJ2-1; 9 bases are shared with TRBD1. The CDR3 covers 15 residues. The germline V gene has CDR1 SQVTM and CDR2 ANQGSEA. V lost 4 bases to trimming and J lost 8 bases; unmatched junction nucleotides: 12. CDR3 coding DNA: TGCAGCGTTGCGGCCCCTGGACAGGGGAGTGATGAGCAGTTCTTC. Its protein product is CSVAAPGQGSDEQFF.

This clone was counted a single time. The CDR3 DNA follows: TGTGCCAGCAGCGTAGACAGGGCTACTGAAGCTTTCTTT. Amino acids: CASSVDRATEAFF. The chain joins TRBV6-5 to TRBJ1-1, with TRBD1 matching 7 bases. The CDR3 loop spans 13 amino acids. The junction had 6 bases not matched to a gene; V was cut back by 6 bases and J by 5 bases. Per germline, CDR1 MNHEY and CDR2 SVGAGI.

The V gene is TRBV4-3, the J gene TRBJ2-2, with D hard to call. CDR3 length equals 15 residues. CDR1 and CDR2 from the germline V gene are LGHNA and YSLEER. With 0 bases removed from V and 2 bases from J, the gap between germline ends came to 7 bases. This chain's CDR3 is CASSQDDVNTGELFF. The CDR3 bases are TGCGCCAGCAGCCAAGATGACGTAAACACCGGGGAGCTGTTTTTT.

V usage is TRBV5-6 and J usage is TRBJ2-7; TRBD2 is a possible D gene (6 bases). Per germline, CDR1 SGHDT and CDR2 YYEEEE. V was shortened by 0 bases and J by 6 bases, with 7 bases between the two germline ends. The CDR3 runs to 12 residues. CDR3 loop: CASSLVGGEQYF. In nucleotides, the CDR3 is TGTGCCAGCAGCTTGGTGGGGGGCGAGCAGTACTTC.

In the case of this clone: The same CDR3 is also encoded by other DNA sequences in this sample. The genes are TRBV2 and TRBJ2-5; TRBD1 matches 7 bases. The germline CDR1 and CDR2 sequences are SNHLY and FYNNEI. The CDR3 is 14 residues long. V dropped 5 bases and J dropped 1; count of bases not matched to a gene: 4. DNA for the CDR3: TGTGCCAGCAGTTGGACAGGCCCCCAAGAGACCCAGTACTTC. As protein: CASSWTGPQETQYF.

This chain connects TRBV3-1 (or the pseudogene TRBV3-2) to TRBJ2-7, with D hard to call. Germline V lookup: CDR1 LGHDT, CDR2 YNNKEL (reference sequence). The CDR3 totals 16 residues. Trimming left V 4 bases short and J 2 bases short, with 18 bases between. Here the CDR3 reads CASSPTLRRTPYEQYF. The CDR3 DNA is TGTGCCAGCAGCCCGACCCTGCGTCGAACCCCCTACGAGCAGTACTTC.

The rearrangement uses TRBV28 and TRBJ2-7; 8 nucleotides agree with TRBD2. The CDR3 is made up of 16 amino acids. Germline assignment: CDR1 MDHEN and CDR2 SYDVKM. With V trimmed by 1 base and J by 1 base, 6 bases remained unmatched. The CDR3 nucleotides are TGTGCCAGCAGTTTATCTACGGGGGGGGAATCCTACGAGCAGTACTTC. The encoded protein is CASSLSTGGESYEQYF.

This clone was seen once. The V gene is TRBV6-5, the J gene TRBJ2-2; 12 bases are shared with TRBD2. The CDR3 runs to 15 residues. Germline lookup yields CDR1 MNHEY and CDR2 SVGAGI. The V gene end was trimmed by 6 bases and the J gene end by 6 bases; junction bases not matched to a gene: 5. The CDR3 spells CASRRLAGESGELFF. The CDR3 DNA follows: TGTGCCAGCAGAAGACTAGCGGGAGAGTCCGGGGAGCTGTTTTTT.

This clone was recorded only once. The gene calls are TRBV7-9 and TRBJ2-3, with D possibly matching TRBD2 (6 bases). The CDR3 length is 13 residues. Trimming removed 2 bases at V and 11 bases at J, with 14 bases between. CDR1 is SEHNR and CDR2 is FQNEAQ in the germline V gene (reference sequence). As DNA, the CDR3 is TGTGCCAGCAGCTTAAGCGGGCAGAGGATGCAGTATTTT. This encodes CASSLSGQRMQYF.